Listed here are 21 T cell receptor beta chains from one sample, sequenced in a study of blood T cells in healthy people across ages. Primed by a sample-barcoded 5' primer and a J-beta primer mix, a second PCR proceeded for roughly 6 to 12 cycles. TCRdb analysed the 5' RACE reads with MiXCR anew, one entry per CDR3 protein. The table includes 500,000 to 550,000 distinct CDR3 sequences, 24% detected once. The same specimen was also included in a second study, on T cells of mothers and their children.

Material: blood. These receptors originate from a boy aged 10-17 years in good health.

This clonotype came up many times. At one boundary the junction diverges from the germline segment, which might be a read error. V gene TRBV5-1 combines with J gene TRBJ1-6; maybe TRBD1 (6 bases). The CDR3 covers 13 residues. In germline, CDR1 is SGHRS, CDR2 YFSETQ. CDR3 loop: CASSLEGGSPLHF. CDR3 DNA sequence: TGTGCCAGCAGCTTAGAGGGGGGATCACCCCTCCACTTT.

This clonotype was counted between two and nine times. The chain combines TRBV7-9 with TRBJ2-5, with D perhaps TRBD2 (5 bases). The closer fit of TRBJ2-1 to the DNA end suggests the J call may be wrong. Germline-derived CDR1 and CDR2 are SEHNR and FQNEAQ (reference sequence). This CDR3 is 17 amino acids long. CDR3 nucleotide sequence: TGTGCCAGCAGCCAAGTCCAAGGACGGAGGATGGACAATGAGCAGTTCTTC. Translating gives CASSQVQGRRMDNEQFF.

The chain recombines TRBV6-2 or TRBV6-3 with TRBJ1-2, with TRBD1 as a possible D gene (6 bases). The CDR3 is 12 amino acids. Germline V gene lookup returns CDR1 MNHEY and CDR2 SVGEGT. V lost 6 bases and J 5 bases, leaving 10 bases between the germline ends. The CDR3 nucleotides are TGTGCCAGCAGCAACACAGGGTATGGCTACACCTTC. This codes for CASSNTGYGYTF.

This clonotype was seen only a few times. V and J are TRBV20-1 and TRBJ2-5, with D perhaps TRBD2 (6 bases). The DNA end lines up better with TRBJ2-1; the J call may be wrong. CDR1 and CDR2 (germline): DFQATT, SNEGSKA (reference sequence). The length of the CDR3 is 15 residues. The CDR3 sequence: CSARDGGLPYNEQFF. Here the CDR3 DNA reads TGCAGTGCTAGAGATGGAGGACTACCTTACAATGAGCAGTTCTTC.

This clonotype was picked up a small number of times. This rearrangement joins TRBV25-1 to TRBJ1-4, with D unclear. The CDR3 loop spans 19 amino acids. Trimming removed 5 bases at V and 0 bases at J, with 22 bases between. Germline-derived CDR1 and CDR2 are MGHDK and SYGVNS. CDR3 nucleotide sequence: TGTGCCAGCAGTCCCCTCCCAACTTCGGACGGCGCAACTAATGAAAAACTGTTTTTT. This gives the protein CASSPLPTSDGATNEKLFF.

This clonotype was counted ten times or more. The V gene is TRBV20-1, the J gene TRBJ2-5; D gene unclear. This CDR3 has 11 amino acids. Germline CDR1 and CDR2: DFQATT and SNEGSKA (reference sequence). Trimming left V 3 bases short and J 5 bases short, with 7 bases between. This chain's CDR3 is CSASFYETQYF. CDR3 coding DNA: TGCAGTGCTAGTTTTTACGAGACCCAGTACTTC.

The chain links TRBV5-6 to TRBJ1-4, with no clear D. CDR3 length: 14 amino acids. The germline V and J ends were trimmed by 4 bases and 7 bases, with 14 bases remaining between them. The germline V gene encodes CDR1 SGHDT and CDR2 YYEEEE. The CDR3 loop is CASSPTPKVEKLFF. The CDR3 region has the DNA TGTGCCAGCAGCCCCACCCCTAAGGTTGAAAAACTGTTTTTT.

Details on this clonotype: A much bigger clone sits one base away, suggesting this may be a read error. The chain links TRBV7-3 to TRBJ2-5; D might be TRBD2 (6 bases). The J call may not be correct, given that the DNA end is closer to TRBJ2-1. This CDR3 comprises 14 residues. CDR1 SGHTA and CDR2 FQGTGA come from the germline V gene. The CDR3 loop reads CASSLTGGYDEQFF. CDR3 coding DNA: TGTGCCAGCAGCTTAACGGGGGGATACGATGAGCAGTTCTTC.

The rearrangement joins TRBV5-1 to TRBJ2-5; TRBD1 matches 9 bases. Germline V gene data show CDR1 as SGHRS and CDR2 as YFSETQ. V lost 1 base, J lost 2 bases, and 3 bases stayed unmatched. The CDR3 is made up of 15 amino acids. This CDR3 reads CASSLRDRVQETQYF. The CDR3 coding sequence is TGCGCCAGCAGCTTGAGGGACAGGGTACAAGAGACCCAGTACTTC.

The chain couples TRBV5-1 to TRBJ2-3; TRBD2 matches at 9 bases. CDR1 and CDR2 from the germline V gene are SGHRS and YFSETQ. This CDR3 is built from 16 residues. With V trimmed by 3 bases and J by 3 bases, 8 bases remained unmatched. CDR3 nucleotide sequence: TGCGCCAGCAGCTCCAATAGCGGGAGTGCGACAGATACGCAGTATTTT. Translation gives CASSSNSGSATDTQYF.

As for this clonotype: The junction departs from the called germline gene at one end, perhaps through a read error. The chain couples TRBV5-1 to TRBJ2-2; D possibly corresponds to TRBD2 (5 bases). Germline CDR1 is SGHRS and CDR2 is YFSETQ. The CDR3 has 13 residues. CDR3 sequence (DNA): TGCGCCAGCAGCGACGTGAACACCGGGGAGCTGGTTTTT. Encoded protein: CASSDVNTGELVF.

Only a few counts were recorded for this clonotype. The gene calls are TRBV29-1 and TRBJ2-5, with 11 bases matching TRBD2. This CDR3 is 14 amino acids long. Germline CDR1 is SQVTM and CDR2 is ANQGSEA. The V and J ends lost 6 bases and 2 bases, in that order; junction bases with no gene match: 5. In nucleotides, the CDR3 is TGCAGCGTACTAGCGGGAGCAGTACAAGAGACCCAGTACTTC. Translated: CSVLAGAVQETQYF.

The V and J genes are TRBV11-2 and TRBJ2-1, with TRBD2 matching 13 bases. Germline CDR1 is SGHAT and CDR2 is FQNNGV. With 5 bases clipped from V and 5 bases from J, the junction kept 6 bases outside the gene matches. CDR3 size: 16 residues. CDR3 sequence (DNA): TGTGCCAGCAGCCGTATGGGACTAGCGGGACACAATGAGCAGTTCTTC. Its translation: CASSRMGLAGHNEQFF.

This clonotype was recorded at least ten times. J is TRBJ2-6 and V is TRBV4-3; D unresolved. The ends were cut back, 0 bases at V and 0 bases at J, with 12 bases in the middle. Germline CDR1 and CDR2: LGHNA and YSLEER. The CDR3 has 18 residues. CDR3 nucleotide sequence: TGCGCCAGCAGCCAAGACCGGGTCCTAAGCTCTGGGGCCAACGTCCTGACTTTC. The encoded protein is CASSQDRVLSSGANVLTF.

This chain uses TRBV9 with TRBJ1-2; D not resolved. V was trimmed by 3 bases and J by 3 bases, leaving 6 bases between them. The CDR3 loop spans 12 amino acids. Germline assignment: CDR1 SGDLS and CDR2 YYNGEE. This CDR3 reads CASSAVYYGYTF. CDR3 DNA sequence: TGTGCCAGCAGCGCGGTGTACTATGGCTACACCTTC.

The chain recombines TRBV29-1 with TRBJ2-1; D is perhaps TRBD1 or TRBD2 (5 bases each). V was cut by 6 bases and J by 0 bases, with 15 bases left in between. Germline CDR1 is SQVTM and CDR2 is ANQGSEA. The CDR3 consists of 15 residues. The CDR3 region has the DNA TGCAGCGTGCCGGGCCGGGGCACCTCCTACAATGAGCAGTTCTTC. Translated, it gives CSVPGRGTSYNEQFF.

This clonotype showed up just a few times. The chain has TRBV7-8 and TRBJ2-5; 10 bases are a match to TRBD2. The V segment lost 2 bases and the J segment 4 bases; nucleotides outside the gene matches: 7. Germline V gene sequence: CDR1 SGHVS, CDR2 FQNEAQ. The CDR3 contains 16 residues. CDR3 DNA: TGTGCCAGCAGCTTATGGCTAGCGGGGGAGGGAGAGACCCAGTACTTC. Translated: CASSLWLAGEGETQYF.

The J gene is TRBJ2-1, the V gene TRBV4-1, with D tentatively TRBD2 (6 bases). Germline V gene lookup returns CDR1 MGHRA and CDR2 YSYEKL. CDR3 length equals 15 residues. Trimming took 4 bases from V and 3 from J, leaving 13 bases between them. The CDR3 is CASSRGGIFYNEQFF. The CDR3, as DNA: TGCGCCAGCAGCCGTGGGGGGATTTTCTACAATGAGCAGTTCTTC.

The V gene is TRBV28, the J gene TRBJ2-7; D is perhaps TRBD1 (6 bases). The CDR3 has 15 residues. The V and J ends lost 4 bases and 1 base respectively, with 14 bases between them. Germline assignment: CDR1 MDHEN and CDR2 SYDVKM. CDR3 DNA: TGTGCCAGCAGTTCGGCGACAGGATATTCCTACGAGCAGTACTTC. Amino acid sequence: CASSSATGYSYEQYF.

The rearrangement links TRBV7-8 to TRBJ2-7, with D perhaps matching TRBD2 (5 bases). Germline V lookup: CDR1 SGHVS, CDR2 FQNEAQ. The CDR3 consists of 13 residues. V was clipped by 5 bases and J by 6 bases, with 14 bases between them. CDR3 DNA: TGTGCCAGCAGCCTGGGTGTGGCGGGCGAGCAGTACTTC. It codes for CASSLGVAGEQYF.

There are a few counts of this clonotype. For the CDR3, the DNA is TGCGCCAGCAGCCAAGTCTCAGGGTGGGGCTACACCTTC. Translation: CASSQVSGWGYTF. The genes are TRBV4-1 and TRBJ1-2, with D perhaps matching TRBD1 (5 bases). The V and J ends lost 1 base and 8 bases respectively, with 11 bases between them. Germline V lookup: CDR1 MGHRA, CDR2 YSYEKL. This CDR3 is 13 amino acids long.